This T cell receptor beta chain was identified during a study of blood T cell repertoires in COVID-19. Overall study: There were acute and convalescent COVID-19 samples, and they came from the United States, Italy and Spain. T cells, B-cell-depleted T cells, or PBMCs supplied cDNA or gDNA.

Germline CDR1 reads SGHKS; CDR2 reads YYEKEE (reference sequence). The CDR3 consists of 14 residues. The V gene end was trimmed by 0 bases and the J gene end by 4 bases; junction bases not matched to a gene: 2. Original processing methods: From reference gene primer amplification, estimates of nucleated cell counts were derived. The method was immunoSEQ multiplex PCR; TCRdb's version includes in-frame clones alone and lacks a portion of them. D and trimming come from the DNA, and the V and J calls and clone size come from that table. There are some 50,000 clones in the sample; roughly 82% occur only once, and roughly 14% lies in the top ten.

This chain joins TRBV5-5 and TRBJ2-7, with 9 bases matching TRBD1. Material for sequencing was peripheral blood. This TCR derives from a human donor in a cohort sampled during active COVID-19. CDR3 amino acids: CASSLAGQGYEQYF. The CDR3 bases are TGTGCCAGCAGCTTGGCGGGACAGGGATACGAGCAGTACTTC.